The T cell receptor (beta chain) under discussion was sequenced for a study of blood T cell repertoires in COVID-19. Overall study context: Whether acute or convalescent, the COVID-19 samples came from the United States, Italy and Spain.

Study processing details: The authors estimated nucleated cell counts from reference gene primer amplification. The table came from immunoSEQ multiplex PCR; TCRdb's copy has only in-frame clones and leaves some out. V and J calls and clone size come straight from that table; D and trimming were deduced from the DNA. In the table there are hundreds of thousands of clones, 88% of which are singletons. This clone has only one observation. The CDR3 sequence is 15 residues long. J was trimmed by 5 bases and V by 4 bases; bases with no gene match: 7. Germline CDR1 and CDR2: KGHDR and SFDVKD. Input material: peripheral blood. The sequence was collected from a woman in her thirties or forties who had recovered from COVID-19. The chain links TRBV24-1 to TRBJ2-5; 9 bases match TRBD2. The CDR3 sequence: CATSDRGGGTETQYF. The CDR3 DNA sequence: TGTGCCACCAGTGACCGCGGGGGGGGCACGGAGACCCAGTACTTC.